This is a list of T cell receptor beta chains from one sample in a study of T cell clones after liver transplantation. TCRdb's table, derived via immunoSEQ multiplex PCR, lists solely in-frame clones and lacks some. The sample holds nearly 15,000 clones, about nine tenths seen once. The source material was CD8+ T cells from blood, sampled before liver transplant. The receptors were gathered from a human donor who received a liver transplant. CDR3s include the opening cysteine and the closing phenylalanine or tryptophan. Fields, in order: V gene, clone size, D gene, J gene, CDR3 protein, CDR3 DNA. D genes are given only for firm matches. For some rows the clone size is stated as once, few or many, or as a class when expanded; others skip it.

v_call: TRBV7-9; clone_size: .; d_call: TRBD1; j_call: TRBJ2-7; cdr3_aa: CASSRQGAGYEQYF; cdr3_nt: TGTGCCAGCAGCCGACAGGGGGCAGGCTACGAGCAGTACTTC
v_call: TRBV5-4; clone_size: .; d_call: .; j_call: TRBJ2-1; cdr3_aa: CASSLAAGPALHNEQFF; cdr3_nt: TGTGCCAGCAGCTTGGCCGCAGGGCCCGCCCTTCACAATGAGCAGTTCTTC
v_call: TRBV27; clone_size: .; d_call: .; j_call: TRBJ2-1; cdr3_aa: CASSLDPQGNEQFF; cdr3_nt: TGTGCCAGCAGTTTGGACCCCCAAGGCAATGAGCAGTTCTTC
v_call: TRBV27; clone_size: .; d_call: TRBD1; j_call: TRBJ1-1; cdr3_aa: CASSARRGVNTEAFF; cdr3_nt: TGTGCCAGCAGTGCCCGCAGGGGGGTCAATACTGAAGCTTTCTTT
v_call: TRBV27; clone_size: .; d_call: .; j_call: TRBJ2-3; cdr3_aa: CASRSGRVGTQYF; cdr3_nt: TGTGCCAGCCGCTCGGGCAGGGTTGGTACGCAGTATTTT
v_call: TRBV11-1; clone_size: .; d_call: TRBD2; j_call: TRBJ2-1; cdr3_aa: CASSWTSGEYNEQFF; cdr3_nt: TGTGCCAGCAGCTGGACTAGCGGGGAGTACAATGAGCAGTTCTTC
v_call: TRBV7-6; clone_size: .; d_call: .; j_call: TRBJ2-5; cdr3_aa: CASSFGGGYQETQYF; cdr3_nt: TGTGCCAGCAGCTTTGGTGGGGGGTACCAAGAGACCCAGTACTTC
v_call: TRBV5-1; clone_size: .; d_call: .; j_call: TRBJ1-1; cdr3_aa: CASSLEGGQRNTEAFF; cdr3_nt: TGCGCCAGCAGCTTGGAAGGAGGTCAGAGGAACACTGAAGCTTTCTTT
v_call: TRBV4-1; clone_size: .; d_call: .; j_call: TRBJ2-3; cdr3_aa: CASSLTSTDTQYF; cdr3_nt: TGCGCCAGCAGTCTAACTAGCACAGATACGCAGTATTTT
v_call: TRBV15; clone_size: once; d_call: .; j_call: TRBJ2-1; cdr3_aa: CATSMGPAAYNEQFF; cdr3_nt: TGTGCCACCAGCATGGGTCCAGCAGCCTACAATGAGCAGTTCTTC
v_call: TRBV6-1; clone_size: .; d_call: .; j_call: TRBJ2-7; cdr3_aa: CASSEGRAYEQYF; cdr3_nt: TGTGCCAGCAGTGAGGGCAGAGCCTACGAGCAGTACTTC
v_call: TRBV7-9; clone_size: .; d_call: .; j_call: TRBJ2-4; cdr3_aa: CASSGDGAKNIQYF; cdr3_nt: TGTGCCAGCAGCGGAGACGGAGCCAAAAACATTCAGTACTTC
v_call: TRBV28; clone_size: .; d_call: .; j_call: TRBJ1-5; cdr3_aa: CASSFPDMRTLDYSNQPQHF; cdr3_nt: TGTGCCAGCAGTTTCCCTGATATGAGGACACTCGACTATAGCAATCAGCCCCAGCATTTT
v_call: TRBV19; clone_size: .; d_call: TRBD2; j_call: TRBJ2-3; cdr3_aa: CASSSAGDTDTQYF; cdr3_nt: TGTGCCAGCTCCTCAGCGGGAGACACAGATACGCAGTATTTT
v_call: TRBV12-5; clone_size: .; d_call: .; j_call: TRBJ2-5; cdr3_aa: CASGPGLAQETQYF; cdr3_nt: TGTGCTAGTGGTCCGGGATTAGCCCAAGAGACCCAGTACTTC
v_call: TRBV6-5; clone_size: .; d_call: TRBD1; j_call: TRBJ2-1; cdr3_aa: CASRPNRGRNEQFF; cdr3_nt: TGTGCCAGCAGACCCAACAGGGGGCGGAATGAGCAGTTCTTC
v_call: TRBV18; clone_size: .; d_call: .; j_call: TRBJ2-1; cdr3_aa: CASSPPGDEQFF; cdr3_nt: TGTGCCAGCTCACCACCTGGTGATGAGCAGTTCTTC
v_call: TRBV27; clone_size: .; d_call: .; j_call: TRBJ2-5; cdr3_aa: CASRPDFGTPWTQYF; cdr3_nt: TGTGCCAGCAGACCAGACTTTGGGACGCCATGGACCCAGTACTTC
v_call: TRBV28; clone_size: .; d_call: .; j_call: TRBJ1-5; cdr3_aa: CASSFIWGDSNQPQHF; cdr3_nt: TGTGCCAGCAGTTTTATCTGGGGGGATTCAAATCAGCCCCAGCATTTT
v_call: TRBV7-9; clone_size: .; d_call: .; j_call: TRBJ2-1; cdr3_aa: CASSPGLFNEQFF; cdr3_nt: TGTGCCAGCAGCCCCGGACTATTCAATGAGCAGTTCTTC
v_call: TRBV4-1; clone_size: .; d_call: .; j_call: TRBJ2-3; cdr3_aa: CASSPGLPDTQYF; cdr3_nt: TGCGCCAGCAGCCCGGGACTGCCAGATACGCAGTATTTT
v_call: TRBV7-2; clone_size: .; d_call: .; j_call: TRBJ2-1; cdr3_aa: CASSLEDSGPREQFF; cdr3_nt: TGTGCCAGCAGCTTAGAAGACTCCGGCCCTCGTGAGCAGTTCTTC
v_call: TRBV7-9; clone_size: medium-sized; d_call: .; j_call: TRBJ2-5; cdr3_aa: CASSPPGFQETQYF; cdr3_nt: TGTGCCAGCAGCCCACCTGGGTTCCAAGAGACCCAGTACTTC
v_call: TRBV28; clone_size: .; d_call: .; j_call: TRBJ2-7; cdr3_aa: CASSLRGSYEQYF; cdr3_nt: TGTGCCAGCAGTTTAAGAGGTTCCTACGAGCAGTACTTC
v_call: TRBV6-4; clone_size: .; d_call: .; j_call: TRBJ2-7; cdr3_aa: CASSALERRSSYEQYF; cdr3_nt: TGTGCCAGCAGCGCCCTAGAAAGGCGGAGCTCCTACGAGCAGTACTTC
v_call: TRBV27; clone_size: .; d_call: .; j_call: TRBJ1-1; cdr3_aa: CASIGATEAFF; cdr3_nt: TGTGCCAGCATCGGGGCGACTGAAGCTTTCTTT
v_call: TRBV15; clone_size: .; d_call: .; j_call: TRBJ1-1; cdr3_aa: CATSRVEGRTEAFF; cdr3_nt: TGTGCCACCAGCAGAGTAGAGGGGAGAACTGAAGCTTTCTTT
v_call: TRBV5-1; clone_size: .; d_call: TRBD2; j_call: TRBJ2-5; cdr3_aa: CASSLESGTSEETQYF; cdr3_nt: TGCGCCAGCAGCTTGGAATCTGGGACTAGCGAGGAGACCCAGTACTTC
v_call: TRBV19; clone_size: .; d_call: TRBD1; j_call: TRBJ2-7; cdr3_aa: CASSISGQGIHEQYF; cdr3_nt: TGTGCCAGTAGTATTTCAGGACAGGGTATCCACGAGCAGTACTTC
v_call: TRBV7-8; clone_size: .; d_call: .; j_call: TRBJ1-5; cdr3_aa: CASSLSPGRTNQPQHF; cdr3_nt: TGTGCCAGCAGCTTATCCCCGGGGCGGACCAATCAGCCCCAGCATTTT
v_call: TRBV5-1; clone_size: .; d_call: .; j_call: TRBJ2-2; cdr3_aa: CASSPTANTGELFF; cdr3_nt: TGCGCCAGCAGTCCCACCGCGAACACCGGGGAGCTGTTTTTT
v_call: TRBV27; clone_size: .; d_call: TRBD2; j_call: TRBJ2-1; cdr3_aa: CASSHGTSGTNEQFF; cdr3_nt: TGTGCCAGCAGCCACGGGACTAGCGGGACAAATGAGCAGTTCTTC
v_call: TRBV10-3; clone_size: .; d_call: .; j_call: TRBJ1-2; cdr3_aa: CAISESAGDYGYTF; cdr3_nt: TGTGCCATCAGTGAGTCGGCAGGGGACTATGGCTACACCTTC
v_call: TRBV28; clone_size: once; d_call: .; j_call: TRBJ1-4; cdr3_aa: CASSLEAFNEKLFF; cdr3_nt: TGTGCCAGCAGTTTAGAGGCTTTTAATGAAAAACTGTTTTTT
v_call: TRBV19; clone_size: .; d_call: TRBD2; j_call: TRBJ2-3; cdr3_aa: CASSIGTSDPSTDTQYF; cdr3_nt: TGTGCCAGTAGTATAGGGACTAGCGACCCTAGCACAGATACGCAGTATTTT
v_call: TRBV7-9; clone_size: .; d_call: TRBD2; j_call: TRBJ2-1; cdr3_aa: CASSSSGTSGRNEQFF; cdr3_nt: TGTGCCAGCAGCTCCAGTGGGACTAGCGGGAGGAATGAGCAGTTCTTC
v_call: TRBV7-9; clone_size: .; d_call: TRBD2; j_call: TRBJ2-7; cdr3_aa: CASSLRTSGEYEQYF; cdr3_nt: TGTGCCAGCAGCTTAAGGACTAGCGGCGAGTACGAGCAGTACTTC
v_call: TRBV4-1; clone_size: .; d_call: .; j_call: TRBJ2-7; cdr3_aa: CASSLRDEQYF; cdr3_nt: TGCGCCAGCAGTCTCCGGGACGAGCAGTACTTC
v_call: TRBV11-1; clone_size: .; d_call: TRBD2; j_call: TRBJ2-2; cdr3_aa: CASSPSGSRTGELFF; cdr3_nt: TGTGCCAGCAGCCCTAGCGGGAGTCGGACCGGGGAGCTGTTTTTT
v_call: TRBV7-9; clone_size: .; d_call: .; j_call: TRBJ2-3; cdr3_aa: CASREGTAKGETQYF; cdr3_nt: TGTGCCAGCAGGGAAGGGACGGCAAAGGGGGAGACGCAGTATTTT
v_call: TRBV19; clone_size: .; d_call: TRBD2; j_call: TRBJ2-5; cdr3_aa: CASGSSGRVETQYF; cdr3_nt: TGTGCCAGCGGATCCAGCGGGAGGGTCGAGACCCAGTACTTC
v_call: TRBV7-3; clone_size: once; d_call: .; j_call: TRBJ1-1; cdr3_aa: CASSLSGTADTEAFF; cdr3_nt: TGTGCCAGCAGCTTATCCGGGACGGCGGACACTGAAGCTTTCTTT
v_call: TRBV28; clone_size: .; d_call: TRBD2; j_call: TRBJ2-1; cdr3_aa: CASSLSSGTGREQFF; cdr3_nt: TGTGCCAGCAGTTTATCTAGCGGGACGGGACGCGAGCAGTTCTTC
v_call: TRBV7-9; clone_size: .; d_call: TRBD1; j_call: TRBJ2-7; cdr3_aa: CASSSLGQGLPEQYF; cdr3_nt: TGTGCCAGCAGCTCGTTGGGACAGGGGCTCCCCGAGCAGTACTTC
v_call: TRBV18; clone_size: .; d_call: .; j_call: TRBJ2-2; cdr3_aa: CASSPQDDSTGELFF; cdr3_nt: TGTGCCAGCTCACCACAGGATGATAGCACCGGGGAGCTGTTTTTT
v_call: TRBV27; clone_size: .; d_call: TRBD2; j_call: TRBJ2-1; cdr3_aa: CASTLAGSREQFF; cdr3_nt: TGTGCCAGCACGCTAGCGGGTTCGCGTGAGCAGTTCTTC
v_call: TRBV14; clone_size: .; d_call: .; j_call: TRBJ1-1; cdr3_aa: CASSRTQGVLTEAFF; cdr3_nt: TGTGCCAGCAGTCGAACACAGGGAGTGTTGACTGAAGCTTTCTTT
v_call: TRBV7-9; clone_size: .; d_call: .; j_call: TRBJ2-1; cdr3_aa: CASSFRGEGFTDEQFF; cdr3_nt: TGTGCCAGCAGCTTCAGGGGGGAGGGGTTTACGGATGAGCAGTTCTTC
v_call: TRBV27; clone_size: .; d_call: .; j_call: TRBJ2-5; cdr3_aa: CASSLARRGTQYF; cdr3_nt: TGTGCCAGCAGTTTAGCGAGGAGGGGGACCCAGTACTTC
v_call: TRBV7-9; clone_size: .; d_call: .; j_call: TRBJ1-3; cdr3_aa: CASSFPGPGNTIYF; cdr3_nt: TGTGCCAGCAGCTTCCCCGGTCCTGGAAACACCATATATTTT
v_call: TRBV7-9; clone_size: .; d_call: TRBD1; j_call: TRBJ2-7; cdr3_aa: CASSLVLRTGDEQYF; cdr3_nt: TGTGCCAGCAGCTTAGTTCTGAGGACAGGGGACGAGCAGTACTTC
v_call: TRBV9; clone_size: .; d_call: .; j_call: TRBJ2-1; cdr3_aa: CASSQSGYEQFF; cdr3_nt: TGTGCCAGCAGTCAAAGCGGGTATGAGCAGTTCTTC